One sample yielded the 13 T cell receptor beta chains listed below, sequenced in a study of T cell responses to AZD1222 COVID-19 vaccine. The method was immunoSEQ multiplex PCR; TCRdb's version includes in-frame clones alone and lacks a portion of them. The sample holds 90,000 to 150,000 clones, about nine tenths seen once. The sample was peripheral blood, taken 28 days after the second AZD1222 dose. All receptors come from an adult who received the AZD1222 COVID-19 vaccine.

The chain links TRBV7-2 to TRBJ1-1, with D maybe TRBD1 (6 bases). The CDR3 is made up of 15 amino acids. With 1 base removed from V and 1 base from J, the gap between germline ends came to 10 bases. Germline V lookup: CDR1 SGHTA, CDR2 FQGNSA. The CDR3 sequence: CASSLEPGQNTEAFF. CDR3 nucleotides: TGTGCCAGCAGCTTAGAACCGGGACAGAACACTGAAGCTTTCTTT.

This chain links TRBV2 with TRBJ1-5; D might be TRBD1 (5 bases). CDR1 and CDR2 from the germline V gene are SNHLY and FYNNEI. V was trimmed by 3 bases and J by 0 bases, leaving 9 bases between them. The CDR3 loop spans 15 amino acids. For the CDR3, the DNA is TGTGCCAGCAGTGAGTCCAGGGTTAGCAATCAGCCCCAGCATTTT. It yields the protein CASSESRVSNQPQHF.

This sequence joins TRBV12-3 or TRBV12-4 and TRBJ1-2; a possible D gene is TRBD1 (6 bases). There are 13 residues in the CDR3. Between the trimmed V and J ends, which lost 3 bases and 2 bases, there was a span of 7 bases. The CDR3 is CASSFGQNYGYTF. The DNA for the CDR3 is TGTGCCAGCAGTTTTGGACAGAACTATGGCTACACCTTC.

This chain links TRBV2 with TRBJ1-2, with 7 bases that match TRBD1. Unmatched junction bases numbered 9, after V lost 4 bases and J lost 4 bases. The CDR3 extends over 15 amino acids. Germline values: CDR1 SNHLY, CDR2 FYNNEI. In DNA form, the CDR3 reads TGTGCCAGCAGTGCAAGCAGGGGGACAAGCTATGGCTACACCTTC. Its translation: CASSASRGTSYGYTF. Full variable domain (rest looked up from reference TRBV2 and TRBJ1-2): EPEVTQTPSHQVTQMGQEVILRCVPISNHLYFYWYRQILGQKVEFLVSFYNNEISEKSEIFDDQFSVERPDGSNFTLKIRSTKLEDSAMYFCASSASRGTSYGYTFGSGTRLTVV.

The V and J genes are TRBV2 and TRBJ1-6; TRBD1 might be the D (6 bases). Trimming removed 6 bases at V and 3 bases at J, with 15 bases between. There are 16 residues in the CDR3. The germline V gene encodes CDR1 SNHLY and CDR2 FYNNEI. Here the CDR3 DNA reads TGTGCCAGCAGGAGGAGGAGGGGGGACTATAATTCACCCCTCCACTTT. Translated, it gives CASRRRRGDYNSPLHF.

The chain has TRBV27 and TRBJ1-2, with TRBD1 identical over 7 bases. V trimming: 5 bases; J trimming: 3 bases; junction bases outside the gene matches: 9. CDR1 is MNHEY, CDR2 SMNVEV, per germline (reference sequence). The CDR3 is 15 amino acids. The chain's CDR3 is CASSQHSTGHYGYTF. The DNA for the CDR3 is TGTGCCAGCAGTCAACATTCGACAGGGCACTATGGCTACACCTTC.

The V and J genes are TRBV29-1 and TRBJ1-1; no definite D call. Germline-derived CDR1 and CDR2 are SQVTM and ANQGSEA. This CDR3 region has 11 residues. Trimming pared 4 bases from V and 6 bases from J, leaving 9 bases between. Here the CDR3 DNA reads TGCAGCGTTGCCGTTATGTCTGAAGCTTTCTTT. Translated, it gives CSVAVMSEAFF.

V gene TRBV2 combines with J gene TRBJ2-7, with TRBD1 matching over 9 bases. After removal of 5 bases from V and 2 bases from J, the junction contained 1 base not matched to a gene. Germline V gene sequence: CDR1 SNHLY, CDR2 FYNNEI. The CDR3 length is 13 residues. Written as DNA, the CDR3 is TGTGCCAGCAGTTACAGGGGGCCCTACGAGCAGTACTTC. As protein: CASSYRGPYEQYF.

V and J are TRBV7-2 and TRBJ2-5; D may be TRBD2 (7 bases). The germline CDR1 and CDR2 sequences are SGHTA and FQGNSA. The CDR3 is 15 residues long. V lost 5 bases and J lost 1, with 14 bases in between. CDR3: CASSPAGAAQETQYF. The CDR3 bases are TGTGCCAGCAGCCCGGCGGGGGCGGCCCAAGAGACCCAGTACTTC. The full variable domain, with the rest looked up from reference TRBV7-2 and TRBJ2-5, is GAGVSQSPSNKVTEKGKDVELRCDPISGHTALYWYRQSLGQGLEFLIYFQGNSAPDKSGLPSDRFSAERTGGSVSTLTIQRTQQEDSAVYLCASSPAGAAQETQYFGPGTRLLVL.

The chain joins TRBV19 to TRBJ2-2, with a possible D match to TRBD1 (6 bases). Germline V gene data show CDR1 as LNHDA and CDR2 as SQIVND (reference sequence). The CDR3 runs 13 residues. V was clipped by 7 bases and J by 6 bases, with 12 bases between them. The DNA for the CDR3 is TGTGCCAGTACTCCACAGGGACCCGGGGAGCTGTTTTTT. Translating gives CASTPQGPGELFF.

V usage is TRBV5-1 and J usage is TRBJ2-3; possible D gene TRBD1, 5 bases. Germline loops: CDR1 SGHRS, CDR2 YFSETQ. Trimming shortened V by 0 bases and J by 0 bases, and 11 bases separated the two germline ends. CDR3 length: 16 amino acids. CDR3 in DNA: TGCGCCAGCAGCTTGGGACAGAGCTTTAGCACAGATACGCAGTATTTT. Encoded protein: CASSLGQSFSTDTQYF.

The chain uses TRBV21-1 and TRBJ1-4; no DNA check was done on the table's D call, TRBD1. TRBV21-1 constitutes a pseudogene. The CDR3 length is 19 residues. CDR3 in DNA: TGTGCCAGCAGCAAAGGGGGCGAAAAAGGGGGCGCAACTAATGAAAAACTGTTTTTT. Translated, it gives CASSKGGEKGGATNEKLFF.

This clone was seen only once. The chain is built from TRBV3-1 (or the pseudogene TRBV3-2) and TRBJ1-2, with 11 nucleotides matching TRBD1. Germline V gives CDR1 LGHDT, CDR2 YNNKEL (reference sequence). Unmatched junction bases numbered 6, after V lost 5 bases and J lost 4 bases. The CDR3 runs 15 residues. The CDR3 sequence: CASSSRDRGAYGYTF. In DNA, the CDR3 is TGTGCCAGCAGCTCCCGGGACAGGGGGGCCTATGGCTACACCTTC.